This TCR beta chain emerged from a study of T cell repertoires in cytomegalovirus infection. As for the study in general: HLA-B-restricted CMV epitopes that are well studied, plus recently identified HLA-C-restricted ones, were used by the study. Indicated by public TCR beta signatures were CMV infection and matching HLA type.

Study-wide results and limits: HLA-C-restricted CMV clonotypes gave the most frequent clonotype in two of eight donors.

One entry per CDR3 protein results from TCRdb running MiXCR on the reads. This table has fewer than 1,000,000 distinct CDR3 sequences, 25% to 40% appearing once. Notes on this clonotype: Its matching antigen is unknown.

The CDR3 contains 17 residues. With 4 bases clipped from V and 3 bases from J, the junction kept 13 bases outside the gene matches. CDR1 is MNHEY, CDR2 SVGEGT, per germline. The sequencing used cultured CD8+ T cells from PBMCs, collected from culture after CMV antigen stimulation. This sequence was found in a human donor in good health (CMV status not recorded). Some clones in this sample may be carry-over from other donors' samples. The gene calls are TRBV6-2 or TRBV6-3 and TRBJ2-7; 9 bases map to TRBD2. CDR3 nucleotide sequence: TGTGCCAGCAGTTCCGACGTAGCGGGGGCCGACATCTACGAGCAGTACGTC. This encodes CASSSDVAGADIYEQYV.